Below are 28 T cell receptor beta chains sequenced from a single sample in a study of PD-1 blockade in classical Hodgkin lymphoma (dated by TCRdb to 2020 to 2022). The library was obtained by the immunoSEQ multiplex PCR assay. TCRdb provides this immuneACCESS table in a form limited to in-frame rearrangements. Some clones are lacking; in checked studies, under half of them reflect an unresolved V gene, and why the rest are absent is not known. For this sample there are some 96,000 clones; roughly 91% appear just once. The ten largest clonotypes hold about 2% of the sample. This specimen's time point label, per the study, means: cycle 4 day 1 (C4D1), after 5 to 7 weeks of nivolumab. Every trial patient had relapsed following autologous stem cell transplantation, and prior brentuximab vedotin exposure was what differed among cohorts A, B and C. The starting material was peripheral blood mononuclear cells (PBMCs), obtained before the fourth cycle of nivolumab. Receptor source: a human donor with classical Hodgkin lymphoma.

V usage is TRBV7-3 and J usage is TRBJ2-3; D uncertain. CDR3 length equals 13 residues. Germline V gene data show CDR1 as SGHTA and CDR2 as FQGTGA. With 1 base removed from V and 4 bases from J, the gap between germline ends came to 6 bases. The CDR3 region is CASSLRPPDTQYF. In nucleotides, the CDR3 is TGTGCCAGCAGCTTAAGGCCCCCAGATACGCAGTATTTT.

This clone was picked up a small number of times. The chain uses TRBV9 and TRBJ2-1; D gene uncertain. V dropped 1 base and J dropped 4 bases, with 9 bases sitting between them. Germline V CDR1 and CDR2: SGDLS, YYNGEE. This CDR3 has 14 amino acids. The CDR3 is CASSVRFEYNEQFF. The CDR3 nucleotides read TGTGCCAGCAGCGTACGATTCGAGTACAATGAGCAGTTCTTC.

The J gene is TRBJ2-7, the V gene TRBV28; no definite D call. The ends were cut back, 6 bases at V and 2 bases at J, with 14 bases in the middle. The CDR3 has 14 amino acids. CDR1 is MDHEN, CDR2 SYDVKM, per germline. The chain's CDR3 is CASRVGSPAYEQYF. CDR3 sequence (DNA): TGTGCCAGCAGAGTGGGATCGCCTGCCTACGAGCAGTACTTC.

The chain carries TRBV30 and TRBJ2-7; a weak D match, TRBD2 (5 bases). V was trimmed by 2 bases and J by 2 bases, leaving 13 bases between them. This CDR3 is 14 amino acids long. In germline, CDR1 is GTSNPN, CDR2 SVGIG (reference sequence). The DNA for the CDR3 is TGTGCCTGGAGTCGAGGTCTAGCAACCTACGAGCAGTACTTC. Translated: CAWSRGLATYEQYF.

The gene calls are TRBV14 and TRBJ1-1; D gene uncertain. Germline V gene lookup returns CDR1 SGHDN and CDR2 FVKESK. V shed 2 bases and J shed 1 base, with 11 bases lying between them. There are 15 residues in the CDR3. The CDR3, as DNA: TGTGCCAGCAGCCAATGGCGGGTGGGGAACACTGAAGCTTTCTTT. It codes for CASSQWRVGNTEAFF.

This clone was recorded only once. The V call is TRBV9, the J call TRBJ2-3; tentatively, D is TRBD2 (5 bases). The CDR3 length is 14 residues. Germline V gene sequence: CDR1 SGDLS, CDR2 YYNGEE. V shed 3 bases and J shed 0 bases, with 8 bases lying between them. The CDR3 coding sequence is TGTGCCAGCAGCGGAGCGGCTAGCACAGATACGCAGTATTTT. Amino acids: CASSGAASTDTQYF. Based on the CDR3 plus reference TRBV9 and TRBJ2-3, the full variable domain is DSGVTQTPKHLITATGQRVTLRCSPRSGDLSVYWYQQSLDQGLQFLIQYYNGEERAKGNILERFSAQQFPDLHSELNLSSLELGDSALYFCASSGAASTDTQYFGPGTRLTVL.

The rearrangement links TRBV27 to TRBJ1-6; D is possibly TRBD1 (5 bases). The CDR3 loop spans 16 amino acids. V shed 0 bases and J shed 8 bases, with 14 bases lying between them. Per germline, CDR1 MNHEY and CDR2 SMNVEV (reference sequence). CDR3 DNA: TGTGCCAGCAGTTTATCGACAGTCTATAATGATTCACCCCTCCACTTT. Amino acid sequence: CASSLSTVYNDSPLHF.

The V and J genes are TRBV15 and TRBJ2-3; 8 bases fit TRBD2. J gave up 4 bases and V 1 base, and 1 base lay outside the gene matches. Per the germline V gene, CDR1 is LNHNV and CDR2 is YYDKDF (reference sequence). This CDR3 is 14 amino acids long. This CDR3 is CATSRGLAPDTQYF. For the CDR3, the DNA is TGTGCCACCAGCAGAGGACTAGCGCCAGATACGCAGTATTTT. Complete variable domain (other parts from reference TRBV15 and TRBJ2-3): DAMVIQNPRYQVTQFGKPVTLSCSQTLNHNVMYWYQQKSSQAPKLLFHYYDKDFNNEADTPDNFQSRRPNTSFCFLDIRSPGLGDTAMYLCATSRGLAPDTQYFGPGTRLTVL.

This chain links TRBV5-8 with TRBJ1-5; TRBD1 agrees at 11 bases. J was trimmed by 4 bases and V by 4 bases; bases with no gene match: 13. Per the germline V gene, CDR1 is SGHTS and CDR2 is YDEGEE. The CDR3 consists of 18 residues. This chain's CDR3 is CASSVGQGARWVNQPQHF. The CDR3 DNA reads TGTGCCAGCAGCGTCGGACAGGGGGCCCGCTGGGTAAATCAGCCCCAGCATTTT.

The J gene is TRBJ1-4, the V gene TRBV7-9, with 10 bases lining up with TRBD1. This CDR3 spans 15 amino acids. V lost 1 base and J lost 14; bases outside the gene matches: 10. The V gene's germline CDR1 is SEHNR and CDR2 FQNEAQ (reference sequence). CDR3 DNA: TGTGCCAGCAGCTTAGAGTCCCGGGACAGGGGTCAGCTGTTTTTT. This translates into CASSLESRDRGQLFF.

The chain couples TRBV10-3 to TRBJ2-7; 12 nucleotides align to TRBD2. The V gene's germline CDR1 is ENHRY and CDR2 SYGVKD. This CDR3 is built from 13 residues. V gave up 11 bases and J gave up 7 bases; unmatched junction bases: 9. The CDR3 coding sequence is TGTGCCGCGTGGACTAGCGGGACGAGAGAGCAGTACTTC. Protein sequence: CAAWTSGTREQYF.

CDR3 sequence: CASSPIGGYGYTF. In nucleotides, the CDR3 is TGTGCCAGCTCACCTATCGGTGGCTATGGCTACACCTTC. The chain has TRBV18 and TRBJ1-2; D is ambiguous. CDR3 length: 13 residues. Trimming stripped 3 bases from V and 4 bases from J, with 9 bases between. Germline loops: CDR1 KGHSH, CDR2 LQKENI.

DNA for the CDR3: TGCGCCAGCAGCTTGGCGGGGCCTCAAGACTACGAGCAGTACTTC. Translation: CASSLAGPQDYEQYF. The chain couples TRBV5-1 to TRBJ2-7, with D tentatively TRBD1 or TRBD2 (5 bases each). This CDR3 has 15 amino acids. CDR1 and CDR2 (germline): SGHRS, YFSETQ. V was clipped by 0 bases and J by 3 bases, with 13 bases between them.

This chain connects TRBV6-1 to TRBJ2-7; 10 bases align to TRBD2. In germline, CDR1 is MNHNS, CDR2 SASEGT. Trimming removed 6 bases from V and 5 bases from J; junction bases left unmatched: 10. The length of the CDR3 is 15 residues. The CDR3 nucleotides are TGTGCCAGCAGCCGAACCGGGACTAGCGCAAACGAGCAGTACTTC. Translated: CASSRTGTSANEQYF.

The rearrangement uses TRBV9 and TRBJ2-1, with D possibly matching TRBD2 (5 bases). This CDR3 spans 20 amino acids. The V gene's germline CDR1 is SGDLS and CDR2 YYNGEE. V lost 0 bases, J lost 9 bases, and 31 bases lay in between. Here the CDR3 reads CASSVERTLGADLSGSEQFF. The CDR3, as DNA: TGTGCCAGCAGCGTAGAGCGGACCCTCGGCGCCGACTTAAGCGGCAGTGAGCAGTTCTTC.

The rearrangement joins TRBV5-1 to TRBJ1-3; the match to TRBD1 covers 9 bases. J was trimmed by 3 bases and V by 3 bases; bases with no gene match: 7. The CDR3 is 16 residues long. Germline V gene lookup returns CDR1 SGHRS and CDR2 YFSETQ. This CDR3 is CASSWGDRGIGNTIYF. CDR3 nucleotide sequence: TGCGCCAGCAGCTGGGGTGACAGGGGGATTGGAAACACCATATATTTT.

V and J are TRBV27 and TRBJ1-2; D is possibly TRBD1 (5 bases). Germline V gene data show CDR1 as MNHEY and CDR2 as SMNVEV (reference sequence). The length of the CDR3 is 13 residues. V was shortened by 6 bases and J by 1 base, with 9 bases between the two germline ends. The CDR3 nucleotides are TGTGCCAGCAGGCCAGGGCATAACTATGGCTACACCTTC. Amino acids: CASRPGHNYGYTF.

The chain links TRBV5-6 to TRBJ1-1, with D unresolved. CDR3 length: 15 amino acids. Trimming removed 0 bases at V and 0 bases at J, with 9 bases between. CDR1 is SGHDT and CDR2 is YYEEEE in the germline V gene. CDR3 DNA: TGTGCCAGCAGCTTGGGGACGGGGATGAACACTGAAGCTTTCTTT. Translated, it gives CASSLGTGMNTEAFF. The full variable domain, rest sourced from reference TRBV5-6 and TRBJ1-1, is DAGVTQSPTHLIKTRGQQVTLRCSPKSGHDTVSWYQQALGQGPQFIFQYYEEEERQRGNFPDRFSGHQFPNYSSELNVNALLLGDSALYLCASSLGTGMNTEAFFGQGTRLTVV.

The gene calls are TRBV13 and TRBJ2-3; 10 nucleotides line up with TRBD1. The CDR3 contains 15 residues. Trimming removed 7 bases from V and 2 bases from J; junction bases left unmatched: 6. Germline CDR1 PRHDT, CDR2 FYEKMQ (reference sequence). CDR3 sequence reads: CASTADRGNTDTQYF. CDR3 nucleotide sequence: TGTGCCAGCACCGCGGACAGGGGGAACACAGATACGCAGTATTTT.

V and J are TRBV28 and TRBJ2-7, with a tentative D call TRBD2 (6 bases). The CDR3 is made up of 12 amino acids. The germline V gene has CDR1 MDHEN and CDR2 SYDVKM. Between the trimmed V and J ends, which lost 6 bases and 4 bases, there was a span of 10 bases. In DNA form, the CDR3 reads TGTGCCAGCAGAAGCGGGTTTTACGAGCAGTACTTC. Translating gives CASRSGFYEQYF.

The V gene is TRBV23-1, the J gene TRBJ2-5; D not resolved. TRBV23-1 is designated an ORF whose function remains uncertain. V lost 8 bases and J 3 bases, leaving 13 bases between the germline ends. CDR3 length: 13 residues. In nucleotides, the CDR3 is TGCGCCAGCCATGGACGGCTTAAAGAGACCCAGTACTTC. Amino acid sequence: CASHGRLKETQYF.

The J gene is TRBJ2-7, the V gene TRBV9, with 7 bases matching TRBD1. This CDR3 contains 15 residues. J gave up 0 bases and V 3 bases, and 6 bases lay outside the gene matches. The germline CDR1 and CDR2 sequences are SGDLS and YYNGEE. The CDR3 loop is CASSEGTASSYEQYF. CDR3 in DNA: TGTGCCAGCAGCGAAGGGACAGCAAGCTCCTACGAGCAGTACTTC. Full variable domain (missing parts from reference TRBV9 and TRBJ2-7): DSGVTQTPKHLITATGQRVTLRCSPRSGDLSVYWYQQSLDQGLQFLIQYYNGEERAKGNILERFSAQQFPDLHSELNLSSLELGDSALYFCASSEGTASSYEQYFGPGTRLTVT.

This rearrangement joins TRBV7-9 to TRBJ2-4; unclear D gene. V lost 3 bases, J lost 0 bases, and 6 bases lay in between. This CDR3 comprises 14 residues. The germline CDR1 and CDR2 sequences are SEHNR and FQNEAQ (reference sequence). CDR3 nucleotide sequence: TGTGCCAGCAGCTTCAGTGGAGCCAAAAACATTCAGTACTTC. This encodes CASSFSGAKNIQYF. Variable domain in full (rest from reference TRBV7-9 and TRBJ2-4): DTGVSQNPRHKITKRGQNVTFRCDPISEHNRLYWYRQTLGQGPEFLTYFQNEAQLEKSRLLSDRFSAERPKGSFSTLEIQRTEQGDSAMYLCASSFSGAKNIQYFGAGTRLSVL.

The CDR3 protein is CASTGGANYGYTF. In DNA, the CDR3 is TGTGCCAGCACGGGGGGAGCTAACTATGGCTACACCTTC. J is TRBJ1-2 and V is TRBV27, with a possible D match to TRBD1 (5 bases). The V gene's germline CDR1 is MNHEY and CDR2 SMNVEV (reference sequence). The V end was cut by 7 bases, the J end by 0 bases, with 9 bases between. The CDR3 loop spans 13 amino acids.

This sequence joins TRBV29-1 and TRBJ2-7; maybe TRBD2 (5 bases). The CDR3 loop spans 12 amino acids. V was shortened by 3 bases and J by 6 bases, with 12 bases between the two germline ends. Germline lookup yields CDR1 SQVTM and CDR2 ANQGSEA. The CDR3 protein is CSVESADFEQYF. The DNA for the CDR3 is TGCAGCGTTGAGTCAGCGGACTTCGAGCAGTACTTC.

The chain combines TRBV7-2 with TRBJ2-5, with TRBD2 identical over 12 bases. J lost 5 bases, V lost 5 bases, and 6 bases had no gene match. From germline, CDR1 is SGHTA and CDR2 FQGNSA. The CDR3 totals 15 residues. CDR3 loop: CASSRLAGERETQYF. The CDR3 bases are TGTGCCAGCAGCCGACTAGCGGGAGAAAGGGAGACCCAGTACTTC.

The rearrangement joins TRBV6-4 to TRBJ2-5; 8 bases are shared with TRBD1. The CDR3 spans 15 residues. Germline-derived CDR1 and CDR2 are MRHNA and SNTAGT. Trimming at V came to 9 bases and at J to 1 base, leaving 10 bases not matched to a gene. The CDR3 DNA sequence: TGTGCCAGTTCACGTGGACAGGGCCCCCAAGAGACCCAGTACTTC. Translation: CASSRGQGPQETQYF.

Comment on this clone: Other DNA sequences in the same sample also yield this CDR3. J is TRBJ2-4 and V is TRBV28, with D perhaps TRBD2 (5 bases). The length of the CDR3 is 15 residues. The germline V gene has CDR1 MDHEN and CDR2 SYDVKM. The V end lost 4 bases, the J end lost 0 bases, and 10 bases lay between the germline ends. Here the CDR3 DNA reads TGTGCCAGCAGTTATGGGAGTTTAGCCAAAAACATTCAGTACTTC. Protein: CASSYGSLAKNIQYF.